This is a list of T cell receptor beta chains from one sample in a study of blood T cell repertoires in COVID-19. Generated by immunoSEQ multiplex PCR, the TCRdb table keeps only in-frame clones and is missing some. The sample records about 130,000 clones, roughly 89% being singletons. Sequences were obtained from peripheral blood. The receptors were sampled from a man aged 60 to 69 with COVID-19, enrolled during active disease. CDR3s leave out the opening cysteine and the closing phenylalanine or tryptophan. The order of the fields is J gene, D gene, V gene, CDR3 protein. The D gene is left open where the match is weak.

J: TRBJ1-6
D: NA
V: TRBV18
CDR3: ASSPPGERVSSPLH

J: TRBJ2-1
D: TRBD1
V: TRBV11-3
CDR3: ASSPTGTGVDNEQF

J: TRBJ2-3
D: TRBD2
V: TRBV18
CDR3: ASSPWGGVEDTQY

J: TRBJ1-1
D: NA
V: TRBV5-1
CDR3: ASSPPQGSSTEAF

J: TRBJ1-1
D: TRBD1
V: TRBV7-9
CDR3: ASSPRDRARETEAF

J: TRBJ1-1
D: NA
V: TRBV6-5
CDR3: ASSSYLNTEAF

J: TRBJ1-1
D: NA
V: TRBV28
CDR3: ASSSPGRAF

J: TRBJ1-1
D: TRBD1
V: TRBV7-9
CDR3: ASSLVTGPSTEAF

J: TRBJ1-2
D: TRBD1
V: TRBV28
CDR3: ASRKTTGVPIYGYT

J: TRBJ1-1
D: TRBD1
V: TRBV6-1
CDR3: ASSEARQGYTEAF

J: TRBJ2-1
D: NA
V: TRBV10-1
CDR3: ASSESLYNEQF

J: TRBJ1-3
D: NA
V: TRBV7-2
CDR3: ASSLVAGFGNTIY

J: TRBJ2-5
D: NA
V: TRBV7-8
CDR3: ASSTATGETQY

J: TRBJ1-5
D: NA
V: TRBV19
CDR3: ASRVGGNQPQH

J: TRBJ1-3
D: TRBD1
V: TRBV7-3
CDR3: ASSRQGRPGNTIY

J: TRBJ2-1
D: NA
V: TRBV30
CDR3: AWRAGILNNEQF

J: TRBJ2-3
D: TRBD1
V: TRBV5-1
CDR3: ASSPGQGTDTQY

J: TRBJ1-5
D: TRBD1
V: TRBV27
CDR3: ASGGTDATVPQH

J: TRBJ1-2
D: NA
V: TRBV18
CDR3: ASSPPVQGGYT

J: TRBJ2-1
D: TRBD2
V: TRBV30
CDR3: AWSVLAGNEQF

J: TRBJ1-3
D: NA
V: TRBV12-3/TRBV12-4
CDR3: ASSFRGGNTIY

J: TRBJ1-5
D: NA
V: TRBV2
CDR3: ASSDRQAHQPQH

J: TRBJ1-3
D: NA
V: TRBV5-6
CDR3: ASSLGEAENTIY

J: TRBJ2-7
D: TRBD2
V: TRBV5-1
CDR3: ASSLAGAGGHEQY

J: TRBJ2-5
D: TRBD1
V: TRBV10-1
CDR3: ASSRQGRETQY

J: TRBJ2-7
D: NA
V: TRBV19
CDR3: ASSDSPYYEQY

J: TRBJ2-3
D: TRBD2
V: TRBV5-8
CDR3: ASSSSGGGTDTQY

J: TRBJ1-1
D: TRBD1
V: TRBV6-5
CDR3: ASRNRGSKGTEAF

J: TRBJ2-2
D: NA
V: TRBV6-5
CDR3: ASSRQTGELF

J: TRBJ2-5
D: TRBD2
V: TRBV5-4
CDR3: ASSFSSGGTQY

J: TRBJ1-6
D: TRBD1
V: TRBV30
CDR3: AWRTGFSPLH

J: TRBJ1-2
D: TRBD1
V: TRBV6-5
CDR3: ASSSSQGDLYGYT

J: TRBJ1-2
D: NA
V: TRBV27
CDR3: ASSLSGEGARGYT

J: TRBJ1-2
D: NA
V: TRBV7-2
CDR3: ASSLAREYGYT

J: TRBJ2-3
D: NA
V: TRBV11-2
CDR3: ASSWRSSTDTQY

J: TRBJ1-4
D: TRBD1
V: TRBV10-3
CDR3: AIKTGQGDEKLF

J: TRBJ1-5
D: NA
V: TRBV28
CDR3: ASSSNLLVSNQPQH

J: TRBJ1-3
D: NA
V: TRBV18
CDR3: ASSPPGQGLDDGNTIY

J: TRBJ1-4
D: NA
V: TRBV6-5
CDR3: ASTRGADEKLF

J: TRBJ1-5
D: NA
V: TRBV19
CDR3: ASSMSNSNQPQH

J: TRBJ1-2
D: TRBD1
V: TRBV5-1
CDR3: ASSSGQGVVYGYT

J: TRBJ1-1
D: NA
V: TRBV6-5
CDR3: ASSYDPRSTEAF

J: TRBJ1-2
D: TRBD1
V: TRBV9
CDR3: ASSVAGTDFDYGYT

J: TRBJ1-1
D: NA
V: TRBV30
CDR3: AWSRDTEAF

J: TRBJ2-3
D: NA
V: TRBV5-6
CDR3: ASSLLTGNTDTQY

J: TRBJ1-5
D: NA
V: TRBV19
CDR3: ASSQDYQPQH

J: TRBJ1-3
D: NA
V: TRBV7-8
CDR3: ASSFAGSGNTIY

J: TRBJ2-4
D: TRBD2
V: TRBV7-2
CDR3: ASSQVAGGASAKNIQY

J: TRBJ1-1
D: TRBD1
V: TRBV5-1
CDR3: ASSSAGTANTEAF

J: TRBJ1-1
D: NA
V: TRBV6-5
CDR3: ASRFPGGTEAF

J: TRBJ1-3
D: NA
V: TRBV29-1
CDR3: SVGGINSGNTIY

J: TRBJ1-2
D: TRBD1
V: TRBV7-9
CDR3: ASSLIPGQDTNYGYT

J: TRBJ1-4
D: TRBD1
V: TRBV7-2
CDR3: ASSSGTGTNEKLF

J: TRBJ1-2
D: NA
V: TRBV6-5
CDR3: ASKGAASPNYGYT

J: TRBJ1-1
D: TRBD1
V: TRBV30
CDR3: AWSVGTVNTEAF